Below are 25 T cell receptor beta chains sequenced from a single sample in a study of Ad26.COV2.S vaccination and SARS-CoV-2 variants (dated by TCRdb to 2020 to 2023). Library prep was done by the immunoSEQ multiplex PCR assay. In its TCRdb copy, this immuneACCESS table keeps in-frame sequences only and misses some clones. Where compared with another copy, unresolved V genes explain less than half of these, and the others have no known cause. The sample table lists about 280,000 clones, around 87% of them with a count of one. Of the sample, about 3.6% falls within the top ten clones. Sample treatment or condition, as interpreted from the label and publication: roughly 18 received Ad26.COV2.S at low or high dose, single or two shots; a few received placebo; per-sample allocation not given. For vaccine and placebo recipients, the sequenced repertoires came from samples collected on day 63 after the first injection.

The sequences come from peripheral blood, collected in a trial of Ad26.COV2.S vaccine versus placebo. The receptor source for this set is a person between 18 and 59 years old who received the Ad26.COV2.S COVID-19 vaccine or a placebo.

The genes are TRBV29-1 and TRBJ1-1; the D is unclear. V gave up 3 bases and J gave up 5 bases, with 16 bases separating them. The CDR3 length is 14 residues. Germline V gene sequence: CDR1 SQVTM, CDR2 ANQGSEA. The CDR3 loop reads CSVDRGNLRTEAFF. CDR3 nucleotides: TGCAGCGTTGATCGGGGAAACTTGAGGACTGAAGCTTTCTTT.

This clone turned up a few times. This sequence joins TRBV7-2 and TRBJ1-5; no clear D gene. Trimming took off 6 bases at V and 3 bases at J, with 12 bases between the two ends. The CDR3 has 14 amino acids. The V gene's germline CDR1 is SGHTA and CDR2 FQGNSA. CDR3 amino acids: CASSSQATNQPQHF. As DNA, the CDR3 is TGTGCCAGCAGTTCTCAGGCTACCAATCAGCCCCAGCATTTT.

This chain links TRBV27 with TRBJ2-7; TRBD2 matches at 9 bases. This CDR3 contains 17 residues. Germline CDR1 reads MNHEY; CDR2 reads SMNVEV (reference sequence). J gave up 2 bases and V 4 bases, and 12 bases lay outside the gene matches. CDR3 in amino acids: CASSSIFGTSSTYEQYF. The DNA for the CDR3 is TGTGCCAGCAGTTCCATCTTCGGGACTAGCAGTACCTACGAGCAGTACTTC.

The chain uses TRBV11-2 and TRBJ2-4, with D tentatively TRBD1 or TRBD2 (5 bases each). Per the germline V gene, CDR1 is SGHAT and CDR2 is FQNNGV. The CDR3 length is 17 residues. The V and J ends lost 5 bases and 0 bases respectively, with 17 bases between them. CDR3 sequence: CASSLGRGARAKNIQYF. As DNA, the CDR3 is TGTGCCAGCAGCCTCGGGCGAGGGGCTCGAGCCAAAAACATTCAGTACTTC.

The chain uses TRBV6-5 and TRBJ1-3, with D possibly being TRBD1 (5 bases). The V end was cut by 2 bases, the J end by 3 bases, with 11 bases between. Per germline, CDR1 MNHEY and CDR2 SVGAGI. CDR3 length equals 15 residues. The CDR3 loop is CASSYDARGGNTIYF. DNA for the CDR3: TGTGCCAGCAGTTACGACGCGAGGGGTGGAAACACCATATATTTT.

This rearrangement joins TRBV5-4 to TRBJ1-4; D is unclear. Germline lookup yields CDR1 SGHNT and CDR2 YYREEE (reference sequence). This CDR3 is 14 amino acids long. V was cut by 4 bases and J by 2 bases, with 9 bases left in between. The CDR3 sequence is CASSPSRTNEKLFF. The CDR3, as DNA: TGTGCCAGCAGCCCCAGTAGGACTAATGAAAAACTGTTTTTT.

This clone was counted a single time. J is TRBJ1-5 and V is TRBV21-1. TRBV21-1 is deemed a pseudogene. The CDR3 is 18 amino acids. DNA of the CDR3: TGTGCCAGCAGCAAAGCGGACCCCGACAAGGTGGGCAATCAGCCCCAGCATTTT. Its protein is CASSKADPDKVGNQPQHF.

The chain is built from TRBV4-2 and TRBJ2-7; 8 nucleotides align to TRBD1. From germline, CDR1 is LGHNA and CDR2 YNFKEQ. The CDR3 extends over 14 amino acids. J was trimmed by 6 bases and V by 8 bases; bases with no gene match: 12. CDR3 protein: CASGREGQGLEQYF. The CDR3, as DNA: TGTGCCAGCGGAAGGGAAGGACAGGGTCTCGAGCAGTACTTC.

This clone showed up just a few times. J is TRBJ2-3 and V is TRBV7-6; 11 bases are a match to TRBD2. The CDR3 contains 14 residues. The ends lost 5 bases at V and 6 bases at J; junction bases unmatched: 4. The germline CDR1 and CDR2 sequences are SGHVS and FNYEAQ. CDR3 sequence reads: CASSVRTSGDTQYF. In nucleotides, the CDR3 is TGTGCCAGCAGCGTACGGACTAGCGGGGATACGCAGTATTTT.

V gene TRBV23-1 combines with J gene TRBJ2-7; D uncertain. TRBV23-1 is recorded as an ORF, its role being uncertain. V was pared by 6 bases and J by 0 bases, with 18 bases between. This CDR3 spans 16 amino acids. The CDR3 spells CASRPRVPPSSYEQYF. The CDR3 DNA sequence: TGCGCCAGCAGGCCCCGGGTCCCTCCAAGCTCCTACGAGCAGTACTTC.

This rearrangement joins TRBV6-5 to TRBJ2-7; 12 nucleotides match TRBD2. V gave up 6 bases and J gave up 2 bases; unmatched junction bases: 5. CDR1 and CDR2 (germline): MNHEY, SVGAGI. This CDR3 comprises 15 residues. The CDR3 DNA follows: TGTGCCAGCAGCTCACTAGCGGGAGGTCCCTACGAGCAGTACTTC. It yields the protein CASSSLAGGPYEQYF.

The V gene is TRBV15, the J gene TRBJ2-5; 12 bases agree with TRBD2. The ends lost 1 base at V and 4 bases at J; junction bases unmatched: 4. This CDR3 is built from 16 residues. Germline loops: CDR1 LNHNV, CDR2 YYDKDF (reference sequence). The CDR3 DNA sequence: TGTGCCACCAGCAGAGGTGTACTAGCGGGGGGAGAGACCCAGTACTTC. Encoded protein: CATSRGVLAGGETQYF.

The V gene is TRBV5-4, the J gene TRBJ2-5, with 9 bases lining up with TRBD2. CDR1 is SGHNT, CDR2 YYREEE, per germline (reference sequence). The CDR3 consists of 16 residues. With 0 bases clipped from V and 5 bases from J, the junction kept 8 bases outside the gene matches. The CDR3 region is CASSLGPSGEMETQYF. In nucleotides, the CDR3 is TGTGCCAGCAGCTTGGGGCCTAGCGGGGAAATGGAGACCCAGTACTTC.

The rearrangement uses TRBV6-5 and TRBJ1-2; TRBD1 matches at 7 bases. Germline CDR1 is MNHEY and CDR2 is SVGAGI. Trimming took 5 bases from V and 1 from J; bases not matched to a gene: 7. The CDR3 has 15 residues. CDR3 DNA sequence: TGTGCCAGCAGTCTGCAGACAGGGCTTAACTATGGCTACACCTTC. Its translation: CASSLQTGLNYGYTF.

The rearrangement uses TRBV14 and TRBJ1-1; no definite D call. V was cut by 4 bases and J by 4 bases, with 10 bases left in between. The CDR3 loop spans 13 amino acids. CDR1 is SGHDN, CDR2 FVKESK, per germline. The CDR3 DNA follows: TGTGCCAGCAGCCTAGGAGAGGTCACTGAAGCTTTCTTT. Its translation is CASSLGEVTEAFF.

This clone turned up a few times. This chain joins TRBV7-9 and TRBJ1-1, with unresolved D. The CDR3 totals 14 residues. Germline CDR1 reads SEHNR; CDR2 reads FQNEAQ (reference sequence). Trimming left V 2 bases short and J 4 bases short, with 11 bases between. This chain's CDR3 is CASSLLTDGTEAFF. In nucleotides, the CDR3 is TGTGCCAGCAGCTTACTGACTGATGGCACTGAAGCTTTCTTT.

V is TRBV15 and J is TRBJ1-5; a possible D gene is TRBD1 (5 bases). CDR3 length: 11 residues. Trimming stripped 4 bases from V and 11 bases from J, with 9 bases between. Germline assignment: CDR1 LNHNV and CDR2 YYDKDF (reference sequence). CDR3 DNA: TGTGCCACCAGCACCTCGGGGGCCCAGCATTTT. This gives the protein CATSTSGAQHF.

The rearrangement uses TRBV6-6 and TRBJ2-7; D is unclear. CDR3 size: 12 residues. Germline assignment: CDR1 MNHNY and CDR2 SVGAGI (reference sequence). Between the trimmed V and J ends, which lost 5 bases and 6 bases, there was a span of 11 bases. CDR3 region: CASSPPSVEQYF. The CDR3, as DNA: TGTGCCAGCAGTCCCCCAAGCGTCGAGCAGTACTTC.

This clone was observed a few times. Written as DNA, the CDR3 is TGTGCCAGCAGCTCGGGGGCAGGGTCCTACGAGCAGTACTTC. It is translated as CASSSGAGSYEQYF. The genes are TRBV11-3 and TRBJ2-7; D is possibly TRBD1 or TRBD2 (6 bases each). The V end lost 4 bases, the J end lost 1 base, and 11 bases lay between the germline ends. This CDR3 comprises 14 residues. Per germline, CDR1 SGHNT and CDR2 YENEEA.

This chain joins TRBV5-8 and TRBJ2-5; D perhaps matches TRBD1 (6 bases). Germline loops: CDR1 SGHTS, CDR2 YDEGEE. The germline V and J ends were trimmed by 5 bases and 9 bases, with 17 bases remaining between them. The CDR3 extends over 13 amino acids. As DNA, the CDR3 is TGTGCCAGCAGGCAAGGACAGAGATTTTCCCAGTACTTC. Translation: CASRQGQRFSQYF. Combining the CDR3 with reference TRBV5-8 and TRBJ2-5 gives the whole variable domain EAGVTQSPTHLIKTRGQQATLRCSPISGHTSVYWYQQALGLGLQFLLWYDEGEERNRGNFPPRFSGRQFPNYSSELNVNALELEDSALYLCASRQGQRFSQYFGPGTRLLVL.

J is TRBJ1-2 and V is TRBV5-4; D is perhaps TRBD1 (6 bases). The CDR3 runs to 15 residues. CDR1 and CDR2 from the germline V gene are SGHNT and YYREEE (reference sequence). The V end lost 0 bases, the J end lost 5 bases, and 14 bases lay between the germline ends. The DNA for the CDR3 is TGTGCCAGCAGCTTGGGGAGGGGGGATTATTATGGCTACACCTTC. Translating gives CASSLGRGDYYGYTF. The variable domain in full, with the rest retrieved from reference TRBV5-4 and TRBJ1-2, is ETGVTQSPTHLIKTRGQQVTLRCSSQSGHNTVSWYQQALGQGPQFIFQYYREEENGRGNFPPRFSGLQFPNYSSELNVNALELDDSALYLCASSLGRGDYYGYTFGSGTRLTVV.

The chain employs TRBV6-6 and TRBJ1-6, with 9 bases lining up with TRBD1. The CDR3 is 15 amino acids. Per germline, CDR1 MNHNY and CDR2 SVGAGI (reference sequence). Trimming cost V 6 bases and J 3 bases; bases outside gene matches: 3. The CDR3 DNA sequence: TGTGCCAGCAGCGAGACAGGGGGCTATAATTCACCCCTCCACTTT. Translated, it gives CASSETGGYNSPLHF.

The genes are TRBV11-2 and TRBJ2-7, with 11 bases that match TRBD1. From germline, CDR1 is SGHAT and CDR2 FQNNGV. The junction had 5 bases not matched to a gene; V was cut back by 3 bases and J by 1 base. This CDR3 contains 16 residues. The CDR3 bases are TGTGCCAGCAGCTTCCTCGGGACAGGGGGGTCCTACGAGCAGTACTTC. Encoded protein: CASSFLGTGGSYEQYF.

J is TRBJ2-1 and V is TRBV5-1, with D possibly matching TRBD1 (6 bases). Trimming pared 1 base from V and 8 bases from J, leaving 10 bases between. Germline lookup yields CDR1 SGHRS and CDR2 YFSETQ. This CDR3 has 13 residues. CDR3 in DNA: TGCGCCAGCAGCTTGATGGGGGCTGATGAGCAGTTCTTC. This sequence encodes CASSLMGADEQFF.

V usage is TRBV7-9 and J usage is TRBJ2-6; D uncertain. Trimming removed 1 base from V and 3 bases from J, with 7 bases in between. There are 15 residues in the CDR3. Germline lookup yields CDR1 SEHNR and CDR2 FQNEAQ (reference sequence). The CDR3 DNA is TGTGCCAGCAGCTTAGTTTTATATGGGGCCAACGTCCTGACTTTC. It yields the protein CASSLVLYGANVLTF.